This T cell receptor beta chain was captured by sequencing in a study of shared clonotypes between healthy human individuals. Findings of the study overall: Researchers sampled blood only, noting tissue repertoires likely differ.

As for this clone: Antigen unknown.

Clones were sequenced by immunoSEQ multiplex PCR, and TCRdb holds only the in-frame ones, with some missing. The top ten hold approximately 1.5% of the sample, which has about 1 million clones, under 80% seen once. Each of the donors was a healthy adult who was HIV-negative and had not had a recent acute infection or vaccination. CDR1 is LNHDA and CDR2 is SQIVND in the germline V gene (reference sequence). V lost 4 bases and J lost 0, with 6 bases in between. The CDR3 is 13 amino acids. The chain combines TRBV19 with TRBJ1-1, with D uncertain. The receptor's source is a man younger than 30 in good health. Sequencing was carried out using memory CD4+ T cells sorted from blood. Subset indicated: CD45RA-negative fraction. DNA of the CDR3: TGTGCCAGTAGTAACGCCATGAACACTGAAGCTTTCTTT. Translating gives CASSNAMNTEAFF.